These 2 T cell receptor beta chains originate from one sample sequenced in a study of shared clonotypes between healthy human individuals. The assay was immunoSEQ multiplex PCR, and TCRdb's table has in-frame clones only and misses some. Of about 590,000 clones in the sample, less than 97% are singletons; the top ten hold 0.11%. Naive CD8 populations comprised CD45RO-negative cells positively selected for CCR7, excluding terminally differentiated effector memory CD45RA+ cells. Sequencing was performed on naive CD8+ T cells sorted from blood. Receptors were obtained from a young woman in good health.

The V call is TRBV28, the J call TRBJ2-1; D might be TRBD1 (6 bases). The V and J ends lost 5 bases and 10 bases respectively, with 12 bases between them. The CDR3 is made up of 12 amino acids. The germline V gene encodes CDR1 MDHEN and CDR2 SYDVKM. The CDR3 coding sequence is TGTGCCAGCAGTGGCTTCCAGGGGGAGCAGTTCTTC. Translation: CASSGFQGEQFF.

The chain has TRBV19 and TRBJ2-6; D gene uncertain. This CDR3 has 15 residues. V gave up 1 base and J gave up 1 base, with 5 bases separating them. Germline CDR1 LNHDA, CDR2 SQIVND (reference sequence). The CDR3 is CASSIGLSGANVLTF. The DNA for the CDR3 is TGTGCCAGTAGTATAGGCCTATCTGGGGCCAACGTCCTGACTTTC.